This T cell receptor beta chain was recorded in a study of technical replicates of blood from several donors listed by TCRdb under 2017. Comments on this clone: The antigen it binds to is not known. No qualities accompany the bases; no much larger clone lies one base away.

The CDR3 measures 15 amino acids from cysteine to phenylalanine. Just the 45-base CDR3 DNA is kept, in frame starting at base 1. V is trimmed back by 6 bases and J by 9 bases, and the junction contains 14 bases that no gene match accounts for. The germline V gene (reference sequence) provides CDR1 LNHDA and CDR2 SQIVND. The library was obtained by the immunoSEQ multiplex PCR assay. TCRdb obtained this table from immuneACCESS and retained in-frame rearrangements with V and J assigned. These tables miss some clones; where compared with another copy, unresolved V genes account for less than half of the shortfall, and the remainder is unexplained. The sample table shows approximately 70,000 clones, and roughly 98% are seen once. Over 0.15% of the sample is held by the ten biggest clonotypes.

The sequence derives from a human donor in good health. The sequenced material came from T cells isolated from PBMCs. This chain is built from TRBV19 and TRBJ1-5, and TRBD1 matches 7 of the central bases. The encoded CDR3 is CASRNGGQRLSPQHF. The DNA sequence is given as TGTGCCAGTAGAAACGGGGGACAGCGCTTGTCGCCCCAGCATTTT.